Listed below are T cell receptor beta chains from one sample, sequenced in a study of human T cells and chemical hapten exposure. TCRdb re-derived calls from the RACE reads in MiXCR, one entry per CDR3 protein. The sample holds over 100,000 distinct CDR3 sequences, around 11% seen once. The sequenced sample was whole blood, obtained in connection with sensitization to the hapten diphenylcyclopropenone (DPC). The source of these receptors is a woman aged 50 to 60 with alopecia areata. Some clones in this sample may be carry-over from other donors' samples. Both conserved end residues are part of each CDR3. A D gene is named only where the DNA matches it firmly. Not every row has a clone size; where given, it reads once, few, many or a size class.

>many|.|TRBV2|TRBJ2-2
CASSEENANTGELFF
TGTGCCAGCAGTGAGGAGAACGCGAACACCGGGGAGCTGTTTTTT
>many|.|TRBV7-7|TRBJ2-1
CASSPPRGPSSYNEQFF
TGTGCCAGCAGCCCCCCGAGAGGACCCAGCTCCTACAATGAGCAGTTCTTC
>.|TRBD1|TRBV3-1|TRBJ2-2
CASSPPSGGLRLAGELFF
TGTGCCAGCAGCCCCCCTTCAGGGGGTCTCCGTTTAGCCGGGGAGCTGTTTTTT
>.|.|TRBV5-1|TRBJ1-4
CASRYRTATNEKLFF
TGCGCCAGCAGATACCGGACGGCTACTAATGAAAAACTGTTTTTT
>many|.|TRBV6-5|TRBJ2-5
CASSYTSAGQTQYF
TGTGCCAGCAGTTACACCTCCGCGGGGCAGACCCAGTACTTC
>.|TRBD1|TRBV5-6|TRBJ2-5
CASSLVGQGETQYF
TGTGCCAGCAGCTTGGTCGGACAGGGAGAGACCCAGTACTTC
>.|TRBD2|TRBV7-2|TRBJ2-3
CASSYPSGRISTDTQYF
TGTGCCAGCAGCTACCCTAGCGGGAGGATAAGCACAGATACGCAGTATTTT
>many|.|TRBV4-1|TRBJ2-5
CASSVLEGETQYF
TGCGCCAGCAGCGTACTTGAGGGGGAGACCCAGTACTTC
>.|.|TRBV19|TRBJ1-2
CASRIRAGYTF
TGTGCCAGTAGGATCAGGGCTGGCTACACCTTC
>.|TRBD2|TRBV27|TRBJ2-3
CASSSGTSGTDTQYF
TGTGCCAGCAGTTCCGGGACTAGCGGCACAGATACGCAGTATTTT
>many|.|TRBV12-3/TRBV12-4|TRBJ2-4
CASSLYEGGRNIQYF
TGTGCCAGCAGTTTATATGAAGGGGGAAGGAACATTCAGTACTTC
>.|.|TRBV7-9|TRBJ1-4
CASGIRRDEKLFF
TGTGCCAGTGGGATCCGCAGGGATGAAAAACTGTTTTTT
>many|TRBD1|TRBV12-3/TRBV12-4|TRBJ2-5
CASSSPGQQETQYF
TGTGCCAGCAGTTCACCGGGACAGCAAGAGACCCAGTACTTC
>.|.|TRBV6-2/TRBV6-3|TRBJ1-1
CASNAGLGGTEAFF
TGTGCCAGCAATGCGGGTCTCGGCGGCACTGAAGCTTTCTTT
>.|.|TRBV9|TRBJ2-6
CASGTGRRGANVLTF
TGTGCCAGCGGAACAGGGCGCAGGGGGGCCAACGTCCTGACTTTC
>many|TRBD1|TRBV29-1|TRBJ1-1
CSAEEGATEAFF
TGCAGCGCCGAAGAGGGGGCCACTGAAGCTTTCTTT
>many|.|TRBV15|TRBJ2-5
CATSRDRGAQETQYF
TGTGCCACCAGCAGAGATCGGGGGGCCCAAGAGACCCAGTACTTC
>many|.|TRBV20-1|TRBJ1-2
CSAPLDGWVYGYTF
TGCAGTGCGCCTTTAGACGGATGGGTCTATGGCTACACCTTC
>.|.|TRBV28|TRBJ2-1
CASSLDYEQFF
TGTGCCAGCAGTTTAGACTATGAGCAGTTCTTC